The rows below give T cell receptor beta chains drawn from one sample of a study of beta chain features in type 1 diabetes. Assay: immunoSEQ multiplex PCR; the TCRdb copy retains only in-frame clones and omits some. The sample includes 150,000 to 200,000 clones, roughly 8% seen only once; the top ten take 0.5%. Specimen: central memory CD4+ T cells from blood. All receptors derive from a man between 18 and 29 years old with type 1 diabetes. The CDR3 runs from the conserved cysteine through the conserved F or W. A D gene is named only where the DNA matches it firmly. Some rows have no size entry. The others give once, few or many, or a class for an expanded clone.

TRBJ2-4,many,NA,TRBV7-6,TGTGCCAGCAGCTTATTTGGCGGGGCGGACAAAAACATTCAGTACTTC,CASSLFGGADKNIQYF
TRBJ2-5,few,NA,TRBV5-6,TGTGCCAGCAGCTTGCACAGGGAAGAGACCCAGTACTTC,CASSLHREETQYF
TRBJ2-1,few,NA,TRBV5-1,TGCGCCAGCAGCTTGGGGACAGACAATGAGCAGTTCTTC,CASSLGTDNEQFF
TRBJ2-1,few,NA,TRBV5-4,TGTGCCAGCAGCTTGGGGGCCTTCGGTCGGTTCTTC,CASSLGAFGRFF
TRBJ1-6,NA,NA,TRBV11-2,TGTGCCAGCAGCAGCAGGGGCTCCTATAATTCACCCCTCCACTTT,CASSSRGSYNSPLHF
TRBJ1-2,NA,NA,TRBV19,TGTGCCAGTAACAAACCGCGGGACTCGATCTATGGCTACACCTTC,CASNKPRDSIYGYTF
TRBJ1-2,few,TRBD1,TRBV7-2,TGTGCCAGCAGCTTAGTGGGACAGGGATATGGCTACACCTTC,CASSLVGQGYGYTF
TRBJ2-7,few,NA,TRBV10-2,TGCGCCAGCAGTGACCAGACAGGCAAGATCTACGAGCAGTACTTC,CASSDQTGKIYEQYF
TRBJ2-7,many,NA,TRBV30,TGTGCCTGGGCGACCTTCTTGACAGGATACGAGCAGTACTTC,CAWATFLTGYEQYF
TRBJ1-2,few,TRBD1,TRBV28,TGTGCCAGCAGGACAGGGGGAGACTATGGCTACACCTTC,CASRTGGDYGYTF
TRBJ1-2,few,TRBD1,TRBV5-4,TGTGCCAGCAGTCCTGACAGGGGTCTTATCGGTGGCTACACCTTC,CASSPDRGLIGGYTF
TRBJ2-7,NA,NA,TRBV6-4,TGTGCCAGCAGTGACTTGAGGCAGAACTCCTACGAGCAGTACTTC,CASSDLRQNSYEQYF
TRBJ2-1,few,TRBD2,TRBV7-9,TGTGCCAGCAGCTTTACTAGCGGGGGGGCCCTTGAGCAGTTCTTC,CASSFTSGGALEQFF
TRBJ2-1,few,TRBD2,TRBV10-2,TGCGCCAGCAGGAGACTAGCGGGGAGCGGGGAGCAGTTCTTC,CASRRLAGSGEQFF
TRBJ2-3,NA,TRBD2,TRBV30,TGTGCCTGGAGTGTACTAGGAGGCGGGGGGGGGACAGATACGCAGTATTTT,CAWSVLGGGGGTDTQYF
TRBJ1-4,NA,NA,TRBV6-6,TGTGCCAGCAGCAGGACAGCTAATAATGAAAAACTGTTTTTT,CASSRTANNEKLFF
TRBJ2-5,few,TRBD1,TRBV29-1,TGCAGCGTTGGGACAGGGGAGATGGAGACCCAGTACTTC,CSVGTGEMETQYF
TRBJ1-2,few,NA,TRBV7-2,TGTGCCAGCAGCTTAGGCGGGGCCTATGGCTACACCTTC,CASSLGGAYGYTF
TRBJ2-3,few,NA,TRBV21-1,TGTGCCAGCAGCCCCCCTCTTCGGACTAGTTTGTCCGATACGCAGTATTTT,CASSPPLRTSLSDTQYF
TRBJ1-5,NA,NA,TRBV2,TGTGCCAGCAGTGATGTGGTTGTCGGTCAGCCCCAGCATTTT,CASSDVVVGQPQHF
TRBJ1-2,few,NA,TRBV20-1,TGCAGTGCTAGAGTCAGCTATGGCTACACCTTC,CSARVSYGYTF
TRBJ2-3,NA,NA,TRBV19,TGTGCCACCCGTCCTGTATCTAGCACAGATACGCAGTATTTT,CATRPVSSTDTQYF
TRBJ2-1,NA,TRBD2,TRBV29-1,TGCAGCGGGTGTGGCTTAGCGGGGGCCTTCGGGGAGCAGTTCTTC,CSGCGLAGAFGEQFF
TRBJ2-7,few,NA,TRBV29-1,TGCAGCGTTGGTGGCGGGGCCTACGAGCAGTACTTC,CSVGGGAYEQYF
TRBJ1-6,few,NA,TRBV6-5,TGTGCCAGCACCAAGACGGGGATATCACCCCTCCACTTT,CASTKTGISPLHF
TRBJ2-5,NA,NA,TRBV11-2,TGTGCCAGCAGCTTAGATCGTTTTACACAAGAGACCCAGTACTTC,CASSLDRFTQETQYF
TRBJ2-3,few,NA,TRBV7-9,TGTGCCAGCGGGCAGAACACAGATACGCAGTATTTT,CASGQNTDTQYF
TRBJ2-3,few,TRBD1,TRBV7-8,TGTGCCAGCAGCTTACGAACAGGGGGCACGGCAGATACGCAGTATTTT,CASSLRTGGTADTQYF
TRBJ2-3,few,NA,TRBV28,TGTGCCAGCAGTTTAGGAGGGGTCGGTCCCAAGTATTTT,CASSLGGVGPKYF
TRBJ2-5,once,TRBD2,TRBV2,TGTGCCAGCAGTGCTCAGCGGGAGGGGTACTTC,CASSAQREGYF
TRBJ2-2,NA,TRBD2,TRBV4-2,TGTGCCAGCAGCCCGCCGACTAGCATGTACACCGGGGAGCTGTTTTTT,CASSPPTSMYTGELFF
TRBJ2-7,NA,TRBD1,TRBV7-8,TGTGCCAGCAGCGCAAGGGGACAGGCCAACGAGCAGTACTTC,CASSARGQANEQYF
TRBJ1-5,few,TRBD1,TRBV7-9,TGTGCCAGCAGCTTATGGGGAGAATTTGAGGACAGGGCCCAGCATTTT,CASSLWGEFEDRAQHF